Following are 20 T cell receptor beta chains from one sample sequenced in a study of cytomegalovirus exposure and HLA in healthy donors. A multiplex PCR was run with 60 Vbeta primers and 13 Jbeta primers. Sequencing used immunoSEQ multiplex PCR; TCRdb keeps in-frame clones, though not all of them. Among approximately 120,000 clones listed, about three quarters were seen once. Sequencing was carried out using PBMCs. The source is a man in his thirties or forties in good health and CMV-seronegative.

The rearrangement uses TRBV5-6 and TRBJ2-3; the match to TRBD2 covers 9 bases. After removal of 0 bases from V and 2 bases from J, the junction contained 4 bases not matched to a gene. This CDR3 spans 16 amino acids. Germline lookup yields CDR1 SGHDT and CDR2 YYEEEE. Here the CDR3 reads CASSLGSGGNTDTQYF. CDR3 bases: TGTGCCAGCAGCTTGGGGAGCGGGGGGAACACAGATACGCAGTATTTT.

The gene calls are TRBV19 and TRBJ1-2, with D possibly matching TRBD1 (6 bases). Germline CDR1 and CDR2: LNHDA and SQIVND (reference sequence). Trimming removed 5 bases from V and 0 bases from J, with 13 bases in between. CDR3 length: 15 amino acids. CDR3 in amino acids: CASSAYRVTNYGYTF. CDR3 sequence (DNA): TGTGCCAGTAGTGCATACAGGGTCACTAACTATGGCTACACCTTC.

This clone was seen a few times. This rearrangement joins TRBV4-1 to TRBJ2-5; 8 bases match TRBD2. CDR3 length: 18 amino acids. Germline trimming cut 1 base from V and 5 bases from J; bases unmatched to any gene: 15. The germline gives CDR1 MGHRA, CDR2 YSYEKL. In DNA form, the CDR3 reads TGCGCCAGCAGCCAAGGGGGGGGATGGGGGCGGGGGGCCGAGACCCAGTACTTC. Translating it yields CASSQGGGWGRGAETQYF.

CDR3 nucleotide sequence: TGTGCCAGCAGTTTAGGGGGGGCCCATAATTCACCCCTCCACTTT. The encoded protein is CASSLGGAHNSPLHF. V and J are TRBV27 and TRBJ1-6, with D possibly TRBD1 on 6 matching bases. CDR1 is MNHEY, CDR2 SMNVEV, per germline (reference sequence). This CDR3 is built from 15 residues. With 2 bases removed from V and 5 bases from J, the gap between germline ends came to 10 bases.

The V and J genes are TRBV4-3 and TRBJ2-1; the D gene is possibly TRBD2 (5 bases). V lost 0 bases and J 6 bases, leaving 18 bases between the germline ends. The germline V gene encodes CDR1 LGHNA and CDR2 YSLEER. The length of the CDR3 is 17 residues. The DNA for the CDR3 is TGCGCCAGCAGCCAAGATGGAGGCAGGACCCTTTTCAATGAGCAGTTCTTC. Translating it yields CASSQDGGRTLFNEQFF.

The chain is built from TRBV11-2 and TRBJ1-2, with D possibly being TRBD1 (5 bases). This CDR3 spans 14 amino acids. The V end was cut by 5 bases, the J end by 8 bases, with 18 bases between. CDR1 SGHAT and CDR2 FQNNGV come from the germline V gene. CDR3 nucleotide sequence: TGTGCCAGCAGCCCCCAGGGAGGGGTTGAAGGCTACACCTTC. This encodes CASSPQGGVEGYTF.

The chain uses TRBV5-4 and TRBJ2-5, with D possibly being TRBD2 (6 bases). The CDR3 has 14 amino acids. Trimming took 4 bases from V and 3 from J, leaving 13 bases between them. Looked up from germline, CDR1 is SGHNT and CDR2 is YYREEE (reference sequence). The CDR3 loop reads CASSRGWREETQYF. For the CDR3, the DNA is TGTGCCAGCAGCCGGGGGTGGCGGGAAGAGACCCAGTACTTC.

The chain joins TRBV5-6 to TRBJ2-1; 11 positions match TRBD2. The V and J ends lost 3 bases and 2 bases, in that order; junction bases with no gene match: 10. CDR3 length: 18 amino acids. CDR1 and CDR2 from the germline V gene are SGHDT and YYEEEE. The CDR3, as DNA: TGTGCCAGCAGCTGGTGGCTAGCGGGGGGCCACCCCTACAATGAGCAGTTCTTC. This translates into CASSWWLAGGHPYNEQFF.

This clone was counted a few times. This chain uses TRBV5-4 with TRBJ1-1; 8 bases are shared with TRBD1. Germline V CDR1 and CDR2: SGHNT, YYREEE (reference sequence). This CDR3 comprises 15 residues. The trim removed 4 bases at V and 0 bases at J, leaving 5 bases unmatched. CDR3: CASSARGHMNTEAFF. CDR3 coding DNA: TGTGCCAGCAGCGCCAGGGGGCACATGAACACTGAAGCTTTCTTT.

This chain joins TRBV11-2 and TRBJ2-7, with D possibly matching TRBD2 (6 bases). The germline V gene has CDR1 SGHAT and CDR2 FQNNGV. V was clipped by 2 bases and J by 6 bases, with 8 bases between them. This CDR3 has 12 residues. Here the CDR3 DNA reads TGTGCCAGCAGCTTACTAGCGTCCGAGCAGTACTTC. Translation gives CASSLLASEQYF.

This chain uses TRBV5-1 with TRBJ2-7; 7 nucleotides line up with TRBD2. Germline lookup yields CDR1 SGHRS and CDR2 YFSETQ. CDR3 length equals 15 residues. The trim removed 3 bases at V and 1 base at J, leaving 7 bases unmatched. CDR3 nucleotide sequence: TGCGCCAGCAGCTCCCTAAGCGGGGAGTCCTACGAGCAGTACTTC. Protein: CASSSLSGESYEQYF.

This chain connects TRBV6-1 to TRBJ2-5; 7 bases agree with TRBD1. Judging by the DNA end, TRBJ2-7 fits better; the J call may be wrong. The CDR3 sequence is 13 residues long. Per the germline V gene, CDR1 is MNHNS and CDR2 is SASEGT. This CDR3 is CASSIGQDYEQYF. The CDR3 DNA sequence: TGTGCCAGCAGCATAGGACAGGACTACGAGCAGTACTTC.

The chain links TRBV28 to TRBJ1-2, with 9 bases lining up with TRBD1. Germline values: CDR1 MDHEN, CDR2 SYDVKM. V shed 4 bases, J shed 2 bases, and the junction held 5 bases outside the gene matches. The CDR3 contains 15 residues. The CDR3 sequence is CASSSRQGGNYGYTF. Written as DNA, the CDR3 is TGTGCCAGCAGTTCTAGACAGGGGGGAAACTATGGCTACACCTTC.

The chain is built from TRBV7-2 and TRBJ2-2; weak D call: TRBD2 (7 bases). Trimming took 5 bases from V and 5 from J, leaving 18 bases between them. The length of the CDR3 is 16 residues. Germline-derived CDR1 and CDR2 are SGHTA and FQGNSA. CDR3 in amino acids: CASSPPGGRLTGELFF. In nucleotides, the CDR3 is TGTGCCAGCAGCCCCCCCGGGGGGCGATTGACCGGGGAGCTGTTTTTT.

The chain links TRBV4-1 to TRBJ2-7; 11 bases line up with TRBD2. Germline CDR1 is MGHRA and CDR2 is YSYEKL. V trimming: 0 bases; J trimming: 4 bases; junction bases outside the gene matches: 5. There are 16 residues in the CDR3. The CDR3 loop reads CASSQDDLAGGYEQYF. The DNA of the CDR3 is TGCGCCAGCAGCCAAGATGACCTAGCGGGGGGATACGAGCAGTACTTC.

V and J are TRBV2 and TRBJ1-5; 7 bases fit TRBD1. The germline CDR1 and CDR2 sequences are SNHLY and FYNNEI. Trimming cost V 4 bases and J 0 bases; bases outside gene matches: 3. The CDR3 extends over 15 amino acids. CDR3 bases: TGTGCCAGCAGTGGTGACAGGGATAGCAATCAGCCCCAGCATTTT. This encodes CASSGDRDSNQPQHF.

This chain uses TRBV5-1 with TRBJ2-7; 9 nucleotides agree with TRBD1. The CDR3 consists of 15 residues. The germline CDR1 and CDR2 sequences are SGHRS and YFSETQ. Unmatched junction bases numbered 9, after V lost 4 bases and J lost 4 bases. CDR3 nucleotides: TGCGCCAGCAGCAAGGCGGGACAGGGCCCGTACGAGCAGTACTTC. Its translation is CASSKAGQGPYEQYF.

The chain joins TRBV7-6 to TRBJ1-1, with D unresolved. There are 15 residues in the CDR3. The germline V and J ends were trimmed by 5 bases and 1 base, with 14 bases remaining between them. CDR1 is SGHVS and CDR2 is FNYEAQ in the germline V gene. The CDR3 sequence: CASSALSVQNTEAFF. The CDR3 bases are TGTGCCAGCAGCGCCCTCTCAGTTCAGAACACTGAAGCTTTCTTT.

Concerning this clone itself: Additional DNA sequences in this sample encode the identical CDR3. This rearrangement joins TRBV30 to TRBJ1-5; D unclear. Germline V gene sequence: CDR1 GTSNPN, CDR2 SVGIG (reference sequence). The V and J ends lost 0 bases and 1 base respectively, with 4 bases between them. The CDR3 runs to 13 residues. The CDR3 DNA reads TGTGCCTGGAGTGTACAGAGCAATCAGCCCCAGCATTTT. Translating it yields CAWSVQSNQPQHF.

The DNA for the CDR3 is TGTGCCAGCAGCTTTAGCGGGGGCACAGATACGCAGTATTTT. Protein product: CASSFSGGTDTQYF. The chain links TRBV5-6 to TRBJ2-3; 8 bases align to TRBD2. The V and J ends lost 2 bases and 1 base, in that order; junction bases with no gene match: 0. The CDR3 covers 14 residues. Per germline, CDR1 SGHDT and CDR2 YYEEEE.